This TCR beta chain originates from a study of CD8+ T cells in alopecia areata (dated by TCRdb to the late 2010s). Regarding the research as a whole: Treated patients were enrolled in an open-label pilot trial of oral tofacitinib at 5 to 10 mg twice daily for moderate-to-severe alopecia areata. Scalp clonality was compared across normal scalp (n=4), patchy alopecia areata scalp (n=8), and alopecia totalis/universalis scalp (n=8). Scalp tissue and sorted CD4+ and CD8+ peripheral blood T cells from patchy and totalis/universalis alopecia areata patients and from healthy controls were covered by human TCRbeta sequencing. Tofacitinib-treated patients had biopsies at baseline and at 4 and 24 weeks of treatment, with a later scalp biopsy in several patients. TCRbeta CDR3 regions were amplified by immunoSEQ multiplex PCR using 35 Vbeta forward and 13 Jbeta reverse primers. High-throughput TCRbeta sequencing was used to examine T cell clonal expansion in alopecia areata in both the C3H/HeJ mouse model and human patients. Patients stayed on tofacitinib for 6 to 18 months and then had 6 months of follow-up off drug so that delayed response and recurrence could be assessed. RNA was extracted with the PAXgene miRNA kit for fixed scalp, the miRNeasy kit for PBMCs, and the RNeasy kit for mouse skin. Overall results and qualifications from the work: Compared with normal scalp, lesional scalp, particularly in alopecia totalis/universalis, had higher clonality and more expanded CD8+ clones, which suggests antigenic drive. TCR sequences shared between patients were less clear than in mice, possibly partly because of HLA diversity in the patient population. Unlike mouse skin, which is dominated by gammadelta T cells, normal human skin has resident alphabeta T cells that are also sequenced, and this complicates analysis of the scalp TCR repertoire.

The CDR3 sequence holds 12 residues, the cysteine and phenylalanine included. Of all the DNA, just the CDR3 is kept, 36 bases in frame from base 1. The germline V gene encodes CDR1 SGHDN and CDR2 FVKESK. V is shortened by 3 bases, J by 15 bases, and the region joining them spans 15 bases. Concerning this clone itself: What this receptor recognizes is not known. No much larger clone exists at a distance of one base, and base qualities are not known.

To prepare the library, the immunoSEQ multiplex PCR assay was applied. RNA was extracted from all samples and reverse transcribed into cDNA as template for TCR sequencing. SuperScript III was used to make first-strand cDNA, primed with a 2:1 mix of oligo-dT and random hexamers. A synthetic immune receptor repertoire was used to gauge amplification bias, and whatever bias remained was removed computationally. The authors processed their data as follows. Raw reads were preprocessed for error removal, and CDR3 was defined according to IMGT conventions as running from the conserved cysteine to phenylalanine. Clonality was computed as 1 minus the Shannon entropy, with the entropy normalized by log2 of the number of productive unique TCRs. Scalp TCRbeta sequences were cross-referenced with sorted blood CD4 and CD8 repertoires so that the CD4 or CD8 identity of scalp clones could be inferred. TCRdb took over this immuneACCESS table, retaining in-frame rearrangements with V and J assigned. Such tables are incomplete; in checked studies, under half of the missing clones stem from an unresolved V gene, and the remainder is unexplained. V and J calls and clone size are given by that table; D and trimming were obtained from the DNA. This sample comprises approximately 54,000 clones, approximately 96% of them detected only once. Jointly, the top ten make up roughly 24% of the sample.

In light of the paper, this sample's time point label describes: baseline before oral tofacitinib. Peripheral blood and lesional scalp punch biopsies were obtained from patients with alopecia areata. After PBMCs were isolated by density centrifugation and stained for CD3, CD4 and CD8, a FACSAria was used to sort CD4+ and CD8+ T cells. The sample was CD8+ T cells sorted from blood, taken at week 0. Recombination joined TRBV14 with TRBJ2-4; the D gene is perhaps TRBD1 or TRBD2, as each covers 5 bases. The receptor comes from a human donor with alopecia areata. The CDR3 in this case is CASSQGVVPWYF. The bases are TGTGCCAGCAGCCAGGGGGTGGTCCCTTGGTACTTC.